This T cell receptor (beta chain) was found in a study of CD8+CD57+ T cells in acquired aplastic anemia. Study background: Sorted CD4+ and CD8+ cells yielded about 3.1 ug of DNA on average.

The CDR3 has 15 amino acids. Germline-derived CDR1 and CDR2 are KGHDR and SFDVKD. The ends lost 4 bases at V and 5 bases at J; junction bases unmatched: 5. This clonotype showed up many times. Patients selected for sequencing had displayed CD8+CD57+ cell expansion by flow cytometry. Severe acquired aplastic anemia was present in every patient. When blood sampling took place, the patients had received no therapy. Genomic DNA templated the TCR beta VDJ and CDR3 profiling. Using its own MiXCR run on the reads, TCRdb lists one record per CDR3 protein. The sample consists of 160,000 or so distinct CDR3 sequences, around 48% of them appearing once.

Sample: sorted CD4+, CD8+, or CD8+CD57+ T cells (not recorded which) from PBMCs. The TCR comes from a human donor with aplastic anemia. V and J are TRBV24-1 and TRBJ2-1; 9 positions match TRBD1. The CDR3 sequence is CATSDPGQGDNEQFF. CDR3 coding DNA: TGTGCCACCAGTGACCCGGGACAGGGTGACAATGAGCAGTTCTTC.